Following are 27 T cell receptor beta chains from one sample sequenced in a study of CD4+ T cells in melanoma. The assay was immunoSEQ multiplex PCR, and TCRdb's table has in-frame clones only and misses some. The sample lists roughly 110,000 clones, 92% occurring once. Sequences were obtained from peripheral blood. The receptors originated from a human donor with melanoma.

The chain couples TRBV7-3 to TRBJ1-1, with 8 positions matching TRBD1. The germline V gene encodes CDR1 SGHTA and CDR2 FQGTGA. The CDR3 sequence is 12 residues long. V lost 5 bases and J lost 11; bases outside the gene matches: 7. The CDR3 protein is CASSPGGPGAFF. The CDR3 DNA is TGTGCCAGCAGCCCAGGGGGCCCTGGGGCTTTCTTT.

This rearrangement joins TRBV6-5 to TRBJ2-1; D call uncertain. Trimming took 0 bases from V and 8 from J, leaving 5 bases between them. The germline V gene has CDR1 MNHEY and CDR2 SVGAGI. CDR3 length: 12 amino acids. CDR3 loop: CASSYSAHEQFF. The CDR3 bases are TGTGCCAGCAGTTACTCAGCCCATGAGCAGTTCTTC.

The V and J genes are TRBV19 and TRBJ2-2; tentatively, D is TRBD1 (6 bases). Looked up from germline, CDR1 is LNHDA and CDR2 is SQIVND (reference sequence). V gave up 7 bases and J gave up 4 bases, with 22 bases separating them. The CDR3 is 17 amino acids. The CDR3 is CASTYGPQGWGTGELFF. The CDR3, as DNA: TGTGCCAGTACCTATGGCCCACAGGGCTGGGGCACCGGGGAGCTGTTTTTT.

This chain joins TRBV7-3 and TRBJ2-3, with D perhaps TRBD1 (6 bases). V dropped 5 bases and J dropped 7 bases, with 13 bases sitting between them. The CDR3 spans 13 residues. Germline lookup yields CDR1 SGHTA and CDR2 FQGTGA. Here the CDR3 reads CASSTTGANTQYF. In DNA form, the CDR3 reads TGTGCCAGCAGCACGACAGGTGCAAATACGCAGTATTTT.

For the CDR3, the DNA is TGTGCCAGCAGCGAGTTGTCCAGAATCTCTGGAAACACCATATATTTT. This sequence encodes CASSELSRISGNTIYF. This chain joins TRBV7-6 and TRBJ1-3; D ambiguous. The germline V and J ends were trimmed by 5 bases and 0 bases, with 14 bases remaining between them. CDR3 length equals 16 residues. Germline V lookup: CDR1 SGHVS, CDR2 FNYEAQ.

This rearrangement joins TRBV7-2 to TRBJ1-2, with D perhaps matching TRBD1 (5 bases). Trimming removed 5 bases at V and 4 bases at J, with 17 bases between. This CDR3 has 15 residues. Germline lookup yields CDR1 SGHTA and CDR2 FQGNSA. Here the CDR3 DNA reads TGTGCCAGCAGCCCCGGGGGGGAAAGGGGCTATGGCTACACCTTC. This sequence encodes CASSPGGERGYGYTF.

This chain connects TRBV11-2 to TRBJ2-2; D is perhaps TRBD1 (6 bases). The CDR3 is made up of 16 amino acids. Germline V gene lookup returns CDR1 SGHAT and CDR2 FQNNGV. V lost 5 bases and J lost 1, with 14 bases in between. DNA of the CDR3: TGTGCCAGCAGCCCTCCGGGACACTGGAACACCGGGGAGCTGTTTTTT. Amino acids: CASSPPGHWNTGELFF.

This chain links TRBV28 with TRBJ2-3; TRBD1 matches at 9 bases. Per the germline V gene, CDR1 is MDHEN and CDR2 is SYDVKM. There are 14 residues in the CDR3. The junction had 9 bases not matched to a gene; V was cut back by 10 bases and J by 4 bases. The CDR3 DNA reads as TGTGCCACCCACGGGACAGGGTACCCAGATACGCAGTATTTT. This encodes CATHGTGYPDTQYF.

The V call is TRBV15, the J call TRBJ1-2, with D possibly matching TRBD1 (5 bases). The V end lost 0 bases, the J end lost 4 bases, and 21 bases lay between the germline ends. CDR1 and CDR2 from the germline V gene are LNHNV and YYDKDF (reference sequence). The CDR3 is 18 amino acids. Here the CDR3 DNA reads TGTGCCACCAGCAGAGATTCGATCAAGGAGTCGAGGGGCTATGGCTACACCTTC. It is translated as CATSRDSIKESRGYGYTF.

This clone came up many times. The gene calls are TRBV7-9 and TRBJ2-2; TRBD1 aligns across 8 bases. The V gene's germline CDR1 is SEHNR and CDR2 FQNEAQ (reference sequence). V lost 9 bases, J lost 1 base, and 1 base stayed unmatched. The CDR3 consists of 13 residues. The CDR3 DNA is TGTGCCAGGGACAGGGAGAACACCGGGGAGCTGTTTTTT. Its protein is CARDRENTGELFF. Full variable domain (remainder filled in from reference TRBV7-9 and TRBJ2-2): DTGVSQNPRHKITKRGQNVTFRCDPISEHNRLYWYRQTLGQGPEFLTYFQNEAQLEKSRLLSDRFSAERPKGSFSTLEIQRTEQGDSAMYLCARDRENTGELFFGEGSRLTVL.

This chain links TRBV29-1 with TRBJ2-4; either TRBD1 or TRBD2 may fit D (6 bases each). Per germline, CDR1 SQVTM and CDR2 ANQGSEA. V gave up 4 bases and J gave up 6 bases, with 19 bases separating them. The length of the CDR3 is 15 residues. CDR3 nucleotide sequence: TGCAGCGTTGGTAGGGGGGCCGGCGGCGGAAACATTCAGTACTTC. Protein: CSVGRGAGGGNIQYF.

This chain uses TRBV7-9 with TRBJ2-7, with D uncertain. The V and J ends lost 5 bases and 7 bases respectively, with 15 bases between them. The CDR3 is 13 residues long. The germline gives CDR1 SEHNR, CDR2 FQNEAQ (reference sequence). The CDR3 DNA reads as TGTGCCAGCAGCCAAACACAGTTGGGGGAGCAGTACTTC. Residues: CASSQTQLGEQYF.

V usage is TRBV14 and J usage is TRBJ2-1; D uncertain. The CDR3 has 14 amino acids. V dropped 0 bases and J dropped 5 bases, with 8 bases sitting between them. Germline values: CDR1 SGHDN, CDR2 FVKESK. Here the CDR3 reads CASSQDLGHNEQFF. In DNA, the CDR3 is TGTGCCAGCAGCCAAGATTTAGGGCACAATGAGCAGTTCTTC.

This chain joins TRBV6-6 and TRBJ2-1; D could derive from TRBD1 or TRBD2 (6 bases each). V lost 6 bases to trimming and J lost 0 bases, with 15 bases between them. Germline loops: CDR1 MNHNY, CDR2 SVGAGI (reference sequence). The CDR3 runs to 16 residues. In DNA form, the CDR3 reads TGTGCCAGCAGGCTAACTAGCAGGGGCTCCTACAATGAGCAGTTCTTC. It codes for CASRLTSRGSYNEQFF.

The chain is built from TRBV10-2 and TRBJ2-7, with D perhaps matching TRBD1 (6 bases). V was trimmed by 5 bases and J by 3 bases, leaving 11 bases between them. The CDR3 spans 13 residues. Germline V gene lookup returns CDR1 WSHSY and CDR2 SAAADI. The DNA of the CDR3 is TGCGCCAGCAGTTGGACAGACTACTACGAGCAGTACTTC. Amino acid sequence: CASSWTDYYEQYF.

The chain has TRBV6-6 and TRBJ2-2, with TRBD1 identical over 7 bases. Trimming cost V 6 bases and J 4 bases; bases outside gene matches: 5. Germline V CDR1 and CDR2: MNHNY, SVGAGI (reference sequence). The CDR3 spans 14 residues. The CDR3 DNA follows: TGTGCCAGCAGAATGGGACAGAGCACCGGGGAGCTGTTTTTT. It is translated as CASRMGQSTGELFF.

The CDR3 sequence is CASSLGMGEQYF. CDR3 sequence (DNA): TGTGCCAGCAGCTTAGGGATGGGCGAGCAGTACTTC. The rearrangement joins TRBV7-9 to TRBJ2-7; no firm D call. The germline V gene encodes CDR1 SEHNR and CDR2 FQNEAQ (reference sequence). The CDR3 spans 12 residues. Trimming took off 1 base at V and 6 bases at J, with 7 bases between the two ends.

The chain has TRBV27 and TRBJ2-4, with unresolved D. Germline V gene sequence: CDR1 MNHEY, CDR2 SMNVEV (reference sequence). This CDR3 is built from 15 residues. With 6 bases removed from V and 0 bases from J, the gap between germline ends came to 12 bases. CDR3 DNA: TGTGCCAGCAGGGACCTTAAGATAGCCAAAAACATTCAGTACTTC. It codes for CASRDLKIAKNIQYF.

This sequence joins TRBV7-2 and TRBJ2-1, with D unclear. CDR1 SGHTA and CDR2 FQGNSA come from the germline V gene. Trimming shortened V by 0 bases and J by 0 bases, and 9 bases separated the two germline ends. The length of the CDR3 is 16 residues. As DNA, the CDR3 is TGTGCCAGCAGCTTAGCCGGGCCTGGCTCCTACAATGAGCAGTTCTTC. Encoded protein: CASSLAGPGSYNEQFF.

The J gene is TRBJ2-1, the V gene TRBV9; 10 bases agree with TRBD2. CDR1 and CDR2 (germline): SGDLS, YYNGEE. V lost 2 bases, J lost 9 bases, and 14 bases stayed unmatched. This CDR3 is built from 17 residues. CDR3 in DNA: TGTGCCAGCAGCGTTTCCGGGACTAGCGTTTCTCTCGGTGAGCAGTTCTTC. Amino acids: CASSVSGTSVSLGEQFF.

This chain uses TRBV7-2 with TRBJ2-5; 14 positions agree with TRBD2. CDR1 is SGHTA and CDR2 is FQGNSA in the germline V gene. The CDR3 covers 18 residues. The trim removed 8 bases at V and 5 bases at J, leaving 16 bases unmatched. The DNA of the CDR3 is TGTGCCAGCCGCCGGACTAGCGGGGGGCGAAATACCTGGGAGACCCAGTACTTC. Protein: CASRRTSGGRNTWETQYF.

J is TRBJ2-7 and V is TRBV4-2, with 8 bases aligning to TRBD2. Germline trimming cut 0 bases from V and 11 bases from J; bases unmatched to any gene: 9. The germline gives CDR1 LGHNA, CDR2 YNFKEQ. The length of the CDR3 is 14 residues. The CDR3 DNA reads TGTGCCAGCAGCCAAGAAGCGAGCGGGGGTGGGAAGTACTTC. Translated: CASSQEASGGGKYF.

The chain combines TRBV7-9 with TRBJ1-2; weak D call: TRBD1 (6 bases). The length of the CDR3 is 17 residues. Trimming pared 0 bases from V and 8 bases from J, leaving 22 bases between. CDR1 is SEHNR, CDR2 FQNEAQ, per germline (reference sequence). CDR3: CASSLAGVLQGKGGYTF. The CDR3 DNA is TGTGCCAGCAGCTTAGCGGGGGTACTACAGGGAAAGGGCGGCTACACCTTC. The full variable domain, in which reference TRBV7-9 and TRBJ1-2 provide the parts outside the CDR3, is DTGVSQNPRHKITKRGQNVTFRCDPISEHNRLYWYRQTLGQGPEFLTYFQNEAQLEKSRLLSDRFSAERPKGSFSTLEIQRTEQGDSAMYLCASSLAGVLQGKGGYTFGSGTRLTVV.

J is TRBJ2-3 and V is TRBV4-2; 8 positions match TRBD2. Looked up from germline, CDR1 is LGHNA and CDR2 is YNFKEQ. The CDR3 spans 20 residues. V lost 1 base and J lost 1; bases outside the gene matches: 16. The CDR3 protein is CASSQGSGLAVMDGTDTQYF. In DNA, the CDR3 is TGTGCCAGCAGCCAAGGGTCTGGACTAGCTGTAATGGATGGCACAGATACGCAGTATTTT.

The count of this clone is one. The rearrangement links TRBV2 to TRBJ2-4; D call uncertain. V lost 4 bases, J lost 5 bases, and 6 bases lay in between. Germline-derived CDR1 and CDR2 are SNHLY and FYNNEI. The CDR3 runs 12 residues. The CDR3 reads CASSVAENIQYF. DNA of the CDR3: TGTGCCAGCAGTGTAGCAGAAAACATTCAGTACTTC.

CDR3 amino acids: CATNYQPRMNTEAFF. The CDR3 DNA is TGTGCCACAAATTACCAACCCCGGATGAACACTGAAGCTTTCTTT. This chain connects TRBV6-5 to TRBJ1-1; no definite D call. Germline loops: CDR1 MNHEY, CDR2 SVGAGI. The CDR3 is made up of 15 amino acids. The ends were cut back, 10 bases at V and 0 bases at J, with 18 bases in the middle.

The gene calls are TRBV30 and TRBJ1-1, with D perhaps TRBD1 (5 bases). V was cut by 8 bases and J by 2 bases, with 15 bases left in between. This CDR3 is 13 amino acids long. Germline V gene sequence: CDR1 GTSNPN, CDR2 SVGIG (reference sequence). As DNA, the CDR3 is TGTGCCGTTCGACAGAGAGATAACACTGAAGCTTTCTTT. Residues: CAVRQRDNTEAFF.